The TCR beta chain under discussion was sequenced for a study of response to subunit inactivated influenza vaccine. Findings and caveats of the study: The authors proposed limited new T cell recruitment per seasonal influenza vaccination.

This clonotype was seen more than once but under ten times. Its antigen remains unknown. TCRdb redid the calling of the RT-PCR reads with MiXCR, one entry per CDR3 protein. There are under 550,000 distinct CDR3 sequences in the sample; under 8.5% occur only once, and about an eighth lies in the top ten. The sample consisted of PBMCs from blood, taken about 24 months after vaccination. This receptor was obtained from a man aged 50 to 75 who received an inactivated influenza vaccine.

The CDR3: CASSGGRIGEQFF. CDR3 nucleotides: TGTGCCAGCAGCGGGGGGAGGATCGGTGAGCAGTTCTTC. This chain uses TRBV11-2 with TRBJ2-1; possible D gene TRBD2, 6 bases. Germline CDR1 SGHAT, CDR2 FQNNGV. Trimming removed 5 bases from V and 9 bases from J, with 14 bases in between. The CDR3 covers 13 residues.